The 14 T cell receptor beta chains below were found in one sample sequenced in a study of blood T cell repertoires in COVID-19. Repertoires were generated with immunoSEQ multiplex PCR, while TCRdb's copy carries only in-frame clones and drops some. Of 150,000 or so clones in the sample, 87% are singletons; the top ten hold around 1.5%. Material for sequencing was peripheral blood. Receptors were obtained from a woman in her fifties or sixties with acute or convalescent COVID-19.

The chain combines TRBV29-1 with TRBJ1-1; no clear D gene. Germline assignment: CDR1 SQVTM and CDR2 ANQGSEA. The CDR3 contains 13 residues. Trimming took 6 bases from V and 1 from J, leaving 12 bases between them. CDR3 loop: CSVGREWNTEAFF. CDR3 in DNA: TGCAGCGTAGGACGGGAGTGGAACACTGAAGCTTTCTTT.

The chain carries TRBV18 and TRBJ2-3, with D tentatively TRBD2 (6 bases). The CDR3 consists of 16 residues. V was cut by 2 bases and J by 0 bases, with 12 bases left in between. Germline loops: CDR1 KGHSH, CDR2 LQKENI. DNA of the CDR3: TGTGCCAGCTCACCAGGTCTAGCGCCTAGCACAGATACGCAGTATTTT. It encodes CASSPGLAPSTDTQYF.

In DNA, the CDR3 is TGCGCCAGCAGTGACGGAACAGGGCCTTTCCCTAACTATGGCTACACCTTC. Its translation: CASSDGTGPFPNYGYTF. The chain recombines TRBV10-2 with TRBJ1-2; possible D gene TRBD1, 6 bases. The germline V gene has CDR1 WSHSY and CDR2 SAAADI. The CDR3 runs 17 residues. V lost 3 bases and J lost 0, with 17 bases in between.

CDR3 DNA sequence: TGTGCCAGCAGCAAAGGACAGGGTCCGTATGGCTACACCTTC. Its protein is CASSKGQGPYGYTF. The V gene is TRBV7-9, the J gene TRBJ1-2, with 8 bases lining up with TRBD1. The CDR3 extends over 14 amino acids. With 5 bases clipped from V and 5 bases from J, the junction kept 7 bases outside the gene matches. CDR1 and CDR2 from the germline V gene are SEHNR and FQNEAQ (reference sequence).

The CDR3 DNA follows: TGTGCCTGGAGTCGACTAGCTAACTCCTACGAGCAGTACTTC. This sequence encodes CAWSRLANSYEQYF. The chain employs TRBV30 and TRBJ2-7, with 7 bases fitting TRBD2. V was pared by 2 bases and J by 0 bases, with 4 bases of the junction left unmatched. The CDR3 covers 14 residues. The germline CDR1 and CDR2 sequences are GTSNPN and SVGIG (reference sequence). Complete variable domain (other parts from reference TRBV30 and TRBJ2-7): SQTIHQWPATLVQPVGSPLSLECTVEGTSNPNLYWYRQAAGRGLQLLFYSVGIGQISSEVPQNLSASRPQDRQFILSSKKLLLSDSGFYLCAWSRLANSYEQYFGPGTRLTVT.

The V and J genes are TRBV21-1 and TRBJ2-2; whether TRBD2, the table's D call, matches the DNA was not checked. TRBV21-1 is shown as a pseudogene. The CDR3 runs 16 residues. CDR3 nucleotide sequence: TGTGCCAGCATCCATCACAGGACTACTTACACCGGGGAGCTGTTTTTT. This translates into CASIHHRTTYTGELFF.

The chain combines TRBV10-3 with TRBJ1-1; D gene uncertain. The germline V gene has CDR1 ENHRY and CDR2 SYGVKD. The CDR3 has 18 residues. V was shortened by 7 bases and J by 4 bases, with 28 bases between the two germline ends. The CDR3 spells CAIMPGVAVSVPSTEAFF. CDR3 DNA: TGTGCCATCATGCCCGGGGTGGCGGTCAGCGTGCCGAGCACTGAAGCTTTCTTT.

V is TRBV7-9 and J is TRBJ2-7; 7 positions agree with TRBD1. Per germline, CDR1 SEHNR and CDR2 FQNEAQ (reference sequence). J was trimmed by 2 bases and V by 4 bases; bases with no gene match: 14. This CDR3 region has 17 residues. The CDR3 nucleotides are TGTGCCAGCAGCTCCCAACAGAGACCGACAGGGACCTACGAGCAGTACTTC. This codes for CASSSQQRPTGTYEQYF. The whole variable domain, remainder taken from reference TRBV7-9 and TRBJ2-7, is DTGVSQNPRHKITKRGQNVTFRCDPISEHNRLYWYRQTLGQGPEFLTYFQNEAQLEKSRLLSDRFSAERPKGSFSTLEIQRTEQGDSAMYLCASSSQQRPTGTYEQYFGPGTRLTVT.

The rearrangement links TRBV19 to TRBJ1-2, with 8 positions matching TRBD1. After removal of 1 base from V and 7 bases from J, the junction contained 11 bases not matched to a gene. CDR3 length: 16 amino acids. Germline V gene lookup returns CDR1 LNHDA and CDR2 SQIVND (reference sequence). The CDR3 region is CASSIGQGRGAGGYTF. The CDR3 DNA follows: TGTGCCAGTAGTATAGGACAGGGGAGGGGTGCAGGTGGCTACACCTTC.

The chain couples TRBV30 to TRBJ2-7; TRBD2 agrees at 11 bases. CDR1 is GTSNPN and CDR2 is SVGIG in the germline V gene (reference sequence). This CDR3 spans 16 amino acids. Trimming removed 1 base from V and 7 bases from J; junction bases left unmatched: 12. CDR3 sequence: CAWSAASGRPLNEQYF. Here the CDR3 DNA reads TGTGCCTGGAGTGCTGCTAGCGGGAGGCCCCTCAATGAGCAGTACTTC.

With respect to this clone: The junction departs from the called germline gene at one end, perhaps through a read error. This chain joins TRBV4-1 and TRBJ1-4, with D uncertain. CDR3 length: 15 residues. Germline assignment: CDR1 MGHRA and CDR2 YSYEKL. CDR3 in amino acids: CASSQLTDANEKLFF. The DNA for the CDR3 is TGCGCCAGCAGCCAACTTACAGATGCTAACGAAAAACTGTTTTTT.

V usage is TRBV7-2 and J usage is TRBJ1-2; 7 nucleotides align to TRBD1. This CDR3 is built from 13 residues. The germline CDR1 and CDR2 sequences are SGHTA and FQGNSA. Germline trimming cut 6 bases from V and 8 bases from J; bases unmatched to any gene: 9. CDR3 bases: TGTGCCAGCAGACTGACAGGGTCCTGGGGCTACACCTTC. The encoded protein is CASRLTGSWGYTF.

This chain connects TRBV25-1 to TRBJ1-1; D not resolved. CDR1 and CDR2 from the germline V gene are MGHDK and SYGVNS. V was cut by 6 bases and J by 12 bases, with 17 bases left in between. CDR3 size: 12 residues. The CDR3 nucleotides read TGTGCCAGCAGAGGATACGACTTTCACACTTTCTTT. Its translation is CASRGYDFHTFF.

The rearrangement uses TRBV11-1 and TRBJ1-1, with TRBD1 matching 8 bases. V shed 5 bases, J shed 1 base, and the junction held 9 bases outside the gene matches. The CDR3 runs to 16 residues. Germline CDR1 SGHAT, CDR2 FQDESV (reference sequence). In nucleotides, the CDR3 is TGTGCCAGCAGCGGACGGACAGGGTTGGCGAACACTGAAGCTTTCTTT. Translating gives CASSGRTGLANTEAFF. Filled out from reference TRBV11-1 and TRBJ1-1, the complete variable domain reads EAEVAQSPRYKITEKSQAVAFWCDPISGHATLYWYRQILGQGPELLVQFQDESVVDDSQLPKDRFSAERLKGVDSTLKIQPAELGDSAMYLCASSGRTGLANTEAFFGQGTRLTVV.